This entry lists 27 T cell receptor beta chains sequenced from one sample in a study (dated by TCRdb to between 2014 and 2017). Library preparation employed 5' RACE. The instrument given in TCRdb is Illumina MiSeq. TCRdb reanalyzed the raw reads on its own, using fastp at Q25 for trimming and MiXCR for clone calling, and kept in-frame beta chains. Entries are consolidated by CDR3 protein sequence, retaining the most common genes and DNA. The sample table shows about 41,000 distinct CDR3 sequences, and roughly 27% are seen once. Around 3.9% of the sample lies in the top ten. The specimen sequenced was memory CD4+ T cells sorted from a lymph node. This specimen's cell subset or site label, per the study, means: memory CD4+ T cells, CD4+CD45RO+CD25-. The receptors here all came from a female donor with breast cancer.

The rearrangement links TRBV4-2 to TRBJ2-7, with 13 nucleotides matching TRBD2. CDR3 length: 16 amino acids. Germline-derived CDR1 and CDR2 are LGHNA and YNFKEQ. The V and J ends lost 4 bases and 6 bases, in that order; junction bases with no gene match: 9. As DNA, the CDR3 is TGTGCCAGCAGCCGAGCCGGGACTAGCGGGACCCCCGAGCAGTACTTC. This translates into CASSRAGTSGTPEQYF.

This clonotype was counted once. The CDR3 protein is CARWDDRLSGNTIYF. Written as DNA, the CDR3 is TGTGCCAGGTGGGATGACAGGCTATCTGGAAACACCATATATTTT. The chain has TRBV6-1 and TRBJ1-3; weak D call: TRBD1 (6 bases). The CDR3 sequence is 15 residues long. The germline V gene encodes CDR1 MNHNS and CDR2 SASEGT. V lost 9 bases, J lost 1 base, and 16 bases lay in between.

This clonotype was picked up a small number of times. The rearrangement joins TRBV12-3 or TRBV12-4 to TRBJ1-1; tentatively, D is TRBD1 (5 bases). V was clipped by 2 bases and J by 4 bases, with 17 bases between them. CDR3 length: 16 residues. Written as DNA, the CDR3 is TGTGCCAGCAGTTTAACGGCAGGGCGTAAGATCACTGAAGCTTTCTTT. Translation: CASSLTAGRKITEAFF.

This clonotype is deemed medium-sized (0.01 to 0.1%). The rearrangement links TRBV5-1 to TRBJ2-5; D remains ambiguous. Trimming pared 2 bases from V and 5 bases from J, leaving 13 bases between. Germline loops: CDR1 SGHRS, CDR2 YFSETQ. The length of the CDR3 is 14 residues. This CDR3 reads CASSFGRFEETQYF. Written as DNA, the CDR3 is TGCGCCAGCAGCTTTGGAAGGTTCGAGGAGACCCAGTACTTC.

This clonotype turned up a few times. The rearrangement joins TRBV18 to TRBJ2-7; tentative D call: TRBD1 (6 bases). The CDR3 runs 13 residues. Germline V gives CDR1 KGHSH, CDR2 LQKENI. Trimming left V 2 bases short and J 6 bases short, with 11 bases between. The CDR3 protein is CASSPFEQGEQYF. The CDR3 nucleotides read TGTGCCAGCTCACCATTCGAACAGGGCGAGCAGTACTTC.

CDR3 DNA: TGTGCCAGCAGGGGACAGTCTAACTATGGCTACACCTTC. Translation: CASRGQSNYGYTF. The gene calls are TRBV12-3 or TRBV12-4 and TRBJ1-2; 7 nucleotides align to TRBD1. The CDR3 is 13 residues long. V lost 6 bases, J lost 0 bases, and 1 base stayed unmatched.

By sample share, this clonotype is medium-sized. The rearrangement joins TRBV11-3 to TRBJ2-3; maybe TRBD2 (5 bases). The V end lost 4 bases, the J end lost 3 bases, and 8 bases lay between the germline ends. The CDR3 covers 13 residues. The germline CDR1 and CDR2 sequences are SGHNT and YENEEA. CDR3 in amino acids: CASSSPGTDTQYF. The CDR3 DNA is TGTGCCAGCAGCTCCCCGGGGACAGATACGCAGTATTTT.

V is TRBV5-1 and J is TRBJ2-7; D is perhaps TRBD1 or TRBD2 (6 bases each). The germline V gene encodes CDR1 SGHRS and CDR2 YFSETQ. The CDR3 contains 13 residues. Trimming removed 0 bases at V and 7 bases at J, with 11 bases between. In DNA form, the CDR3 reads TGCGCCAGCAGCTTGGTGGGGGCGGGAGAGCAGTACTTC. Protein: CASSLVGAGEQYF.

This clonotype was observed a few times. The chain couples TRBV29-1 to TRBJ2-1, with a tentative D call TRBD1 (6 bases). The CDR3 loop spans 14 amino acids. CDR1 SQVTM and CDR2 ANQGSEA come from the germline V gene. V gave up 2 bases and J gave up 8 bases, with 16 bases separating them. For the CDR3, the DNA is TGCAGCGTTGAAAGAAATACTGGGGGCTATGAGCAGTTCTTC. Translation: CSVERNTGGYEQFF.

This clonotype was seen a handful of times. This chain links TRBV4-2 with TRBJ1-4; D is perhaps TRBD1 (6 bases). V was pared by 3 bases and J by 10 bases, with 21 bases between. Germline values: CDR1 LGHNA, CDR2 YNFKEQ. The CDR3 consists of 16 residues. The CDR3 sequence: CASSQELDRRTSKLFF. For the CDR3, the DNA is TGTGCCAGCAGCCAGGAGCTCGACAGGCGGACTTCAAAACTGTTTTTT.

V and J are TRBV7-9 and TRBJ2-1; 11 bases are a match to TRBD2. This CDR3 has 16 amino acids. Germline trimming cut 11 bases from V and 1 base from J; bases unmatched to any gene: 10. The germline CDR1 and CDR2 sequences are SEHNR and FQNEAQ (reference sequence). CDR3 loop: CASSLSGRVSYNEQFF. The CDR3, as DNA: TGTGCCTCCAGTCTTAGCGGGAGGGTATCCTACAATGAGCAGTTCTTC.

The chain recombines TRBV27 with TRBJ2-1, with 9 bases matching TRBD2. Germline-derived CDR1 and CDR2 are MNHEY and SMNVEV (reference sequence). CDR3 length equals 15 residues. J was trimmed by 9 bases and V by 6 bases; bases with no gene match: 12. For the CDR3, the DNA is TGTGCCAGCAGCTCTCCCTTAAGAGCGGGAGGTGAGCAGTTCTTC. Protein sequence: CASSSPLRAGGEQFF.

This clonotype was observed a handful of times. The gene calls are TRBV20-1 and TRBJ2-1; no firm D call. Trimming left V 6 bases short and J 6 bases short, with 15 bases between. This CDR3 is built from 13 residues. The germline V gene encodes CDR1 DFQATT and CDR2 SNEGSKA (reference sequence). CDR3 nucleotide sequence: TGCAGTGCGAAAAACCCCCTTAGCAATGAGCAGTTCTTC. Translation: CSAKNPLSNEQFF.

The J gene is TRBJ2-5, the V gene TRBV5-1; D is unclear. The CDR3 runs to 13 residues. Germline CDR1 is SGHRS and CDR2 is YFSETQ. Trimming cost V 0 bases and J 0 bases, with 3 bases left between them. The CDR3, as DNA: TGCGCCAGCAGCTTGGAGTACCAAGAGACCCAGTACTTC. Translation: CASSLEYQETQYF.

A note on this clonotype: Its ends do not fully match the called genes, so a read error is possible. The chain links TRBV4-1 to TRBJ2-7, with a weak D call TRBD2 (6 bases). Germline V gene data show CDR1 as MGHRA and CDR2 as YSYEKL. The CDR3 runs to 16 residues. The CDR3 sequence: CASSPAGLAPLYEQYF. DNA for the CDR3: TGTGCCAGCAGCCCAGCGGGCCTAGCGCCCTTGTACGAGCAGTACTTC.

This clonotype was detected a few times. The chain links TRBV12-3 or TRBV12-4 to TRBJ2-2; tentative D call: TRBD2 (6 bases). This CDR3 is built from 12 residues. V was trimmed by 9 bases and J by 5 bases, leaving 10 bases between them. CDR3 sequence (DNA): TGTGCCAGTATGGAGGGGACCGGGGAGCTGTTTTTT. Translation gives CASMEGTGELFF.

This clonotype was detected a few times. V is TRBV27 and J is TRBJ2-1, with 10 nucleotides matching TRBD2. CDR3 length equals 15 residues. Germline values: CDR1 MNHEY, CDR2 SMNVEV (reference sequence). With V trimmed by 2 bases and J by 9 bases, 7 bases remained unmatched. CDR3 in amino acids: CASSLGASGRVEQFF. The CDR3 DNA reads as TGTGCCAGCAGTTTAGGGGCTAGCGGGAGAGTTGAGCAGTTCTTC.

V usage is TRBV20-1 and J usage is TRBJ1-1; D remains ambiguous. CDR3 size: 11 residues. Trimming stripped 8 bases from V and 1 base from J, with 8 bases between. Per germline, CDR1 DFQATT and CDR2 SNEGSKA (reference sequence). CDR3 bases: TGCAGTCCGGACTGGAACACTGAAGCTTTCTTT. It is translated as CSPDWNTEAFF.

The chain uses TRBV5-1 and TRBJ2-3; no firm D call. The V end lost 4 bases, the J end lost 8 bases, and 20 bases lay between the germline ends. The CDR3 runs 15 residues. CDR1 is SGHRS, CDR2 YFSETQ, per germline. The CDR3 DNA follows: TGCGCCAGCAGCCCCGGCGGTGCTGGTCTGACTACGCAGTATTTT. This encodes CASSPGGAGLTTQYF.

The gene calls are TRBV30 and TRBJ2-2; D remains unclear. CDR3 size: 11 residues. Germline-derived CDR1 and CDR2 are GTSNPN and SVGIG (reference sequence). V lost 3 bases to trimming and J lost 5 bases, with 4 bases between them. The CDR3: CAWSGTGELFF. The CDR3 DNA reads as TGTGCCTGGAGCGGGACCGGGGAGCTGTTTTTT.

There are many counts of this clonotype. The chain has TRBV7-8 and TRBJ1-5; 10 bases agree with TRBD1. The V segment lost 8 bases and the J segment 8 bases; nucleotides outside the gene matches: 18. CDR3 size: 17 residues. Germline V gene lookup returns CDR1 SGHVS and CDR2 FQNEAQ. CDR3 DNA sequence: TGTGCCAGCCGCCTCGCCCCGGGACAGGGGAGTGTAAAGCCCCAGCATTTT. It yields the protein CASRLAPGQGSVKPQHF.

This clonotype appeared once. A much more abundant neighbour one base away suggests this may be a read error. This chain connects TRBV20-1 to TRBJ2-3; TRBD1 might be the D (6 bases). The CDR3 totals 14 residues. CDR1 and CDR2 from the germline V gene are DFQATT and SNEGSKA (reference sequence). The CDR3 sequence is CSAPTRRWTDTKYF. CDR3 DNA: TGCAGTGCTCCTACTAGGAGGTGGACAGATACGAAGTATTTT.

With regard to this clonotype: A clone one base away is much larger, so this may be a read error. The genes are TRBV5-1 and TRBJ1-1; a weak D match, TRBD1 (6 bases). CDR3 length: 14 amino acids. Germline CDR1 reads SGHRS; CDR2 reads YFSETQ. The DNA for the CDR3 is TGCGCCAGCAGCTCGACAGGTACAGGGACTGAAGCTCTCTTT. Translated: CASSSTGTGTEALF.

The chain links TRBV7-3 to TRBJ2-1; 8 bases are a match to TRBD2. The ends lost 3 bases at V and 0 bases at J; junction bases unmatched: 4. The V gene's germline CDR1 is SGHTA and CDR2 FQGTGA. The CDR3 runs to 16 residues. CDR3 region: CASSLSGRASYNEQFF. CDR3 bases: TGTGCCAGCAGCTTGTCCGGGAGGGCCTCCTACAATGAGCAGTTCTTC.

The V and J genes are TRBV7-2 and TRBJ1-5; a weak D match, TRBD1 (6 bases). From germline, CDR1 is SGHTA and CDR2 FQGNSA. This CDR3 has 14 residues. V shed 5 bases and J shed 5 bases, with 13 bases lying between them. The CDR3 loop reads CASSRRQADQPQHF. The CDR3 region has the DNA TGTGCCAGCAGCCGCCGACAGGCAGATCAGCCCCAGCATTTT.

This clonotype came up a few times. This chain uses TRBV6-2 or TRBV6-3 with TRBJ2-7, with TRBD2 as a possible D gene (5 bases). Germline V gene data show CDR1 as MNHEY and CDR2 as SVGEGT. Trimming left V 5 bases short and J 1 base short, with 12 bases between. The CDR3 extends over 14 amino acids. The CDR3 region is CASSRKLGSYEQYF. The CDR3 bases are TGTGCCAGCAGTCGAAAACTAGGGTCCTACGAGCAGTACTTC.

The V call is TRBV18, the J call TRBJ2-7; no clear D. Trimming removed 2 bases from V and 2 bases from J, with 10 bases in between. Per the germline V gene, CDR1 is KGHSH and CDR2 is LQKENI. The CDR3 has 14 residues. This CDR3 reads CASSPGTVPYEQYF. In DNA form, the CDR3 reads TGTGCCAGCTCACCAGGAACAGTACCCTACGAGCAGTACTTC.